The 32 T cell receptor beta chains presented below share a single source sample, sequenced in a study of human T cells and chemical hapten exposure. TCRdb recomputed calls from the RACE reads with MiXCR, one row per CDR3 protein. Among about 340,000 distinct CDR3 sequences listed, approximately 6.3% were seen once. The time point here: patch test 1, 2 weeks after DPC sensitization. The treatment denotes: therapeutic diphenylcyclopropenone sensitization with weekly scalp DPC. The source was whole blood, collected in connection with sensitization to the hapten diphenylcyclopropenone (DPC). These receptors were obtained from a young woman with alopecia areata. Some clones in this sample may be carry-over from other donors' samples.

This clonotype was recorded at least ten times. The rearrangement links TRBV29-1 to TRBJ2-2; TRBD1 matches at 7 bases. The junction had 5 bases not matched to a gene; V was cut back by 7 bases and J by 0 bases. The CDR3 is 14 residues long. In germline, CDR1 is SQVTM, CDR2 ANQGSEA. The CDR3 is CSAVDRANTGELFF. The DNA for the CDR3 is TGCAGCGCGGTCGACAGGGCGAACACCGGGGAGCTGTTTTTT.

The chain employs TRBV12-3 or TRBV12-4 and TRBJ2-1; no clear D. The ends were cut back, 6 bases at V and 5 bases at J, with 11 bases in the middle. The CDR3 is 13 amino acids. The CDR3 DNA reads TGTGCCAGCAGCTCTCGGGCTAACAATGAGCAGTTCTTC. This gives the protein CASSSRANNEQFF.

This rearrangement joins TRBV4-3 to TRBJ2-7; tentatively, D is TRBD2 (6 bases). V was shortened by 1 base and J by 4 bases, with 14 bases between the two germline ends. CDR3 length equals 15 residues. CDR1 is LGHNA, CDR2 YSLEER, per germline. This CDR3 is CASSQVWDSSYEQYF. DNA for the CDR3: TGCGCCAGCAGCCAAGTCTGGGACTCGTCATACGAGCAGTACTTC.

The rearrangement links TRBV4-3 to TRBJ1-2, with D possibly matching TRBD1 (6 bases). This CDR3 is built from 16 residues. V gave up 0 bases and J gave up 3 bases, with 14 bases separating them. Germline-derived CDR1 and CDR2 are LGHNA and YSLEER. The CDR3 bases are TGCGCCAGCAGCCAAGATCCCTTCAGGGGCGACTATGGCTACACCTTC. Translating it yields CASSQDPFRGDYGYTF.

CDR3 amino acids: CATWVGTGGFSPLHF. In DNA form, the CDR3 reads TGTGCCACCTGGGTCGGGACAGGGGGCTTTTCACCCCTCCACTTT. The chain joins TRBV6-6 to TRBJ1-6; the match to TRBD1 covers 12 bases. Germline CDR1 is MNHNY and CDR2 is SVGAGI (reference sequence). This CDR3 is built from 15 residues. V gave up 10 bases and J gave up 9 bases; unmatched junction bases: 10.

This chain joins TRBV6-2 or TRBV6-3 and TRBJ2-6, with D maybe TRBD2 (5 bases). This CDR3 has 15 amino acids. The V gene's germline CDR1 is MNHEY and CDR2 SVGEGT. The V end was cut by 6 bases, the J end by 0 bases, with 9 bases between. The CDR3 bases are TGTGCCAGCAGCGGCCGGGGCTCTGGGGCCAACGTCCTGACTTTC. Protein product: CASSGRGSGANVLTF.

The chain recombines TRBV7-2 with TRBJ1-2, with 7 positions matching TRBD1. CDR3 length equals 17 residues. Germline-derived CDR1 and CDR2 are SGHTA and FQGNSA. Trimming removed 5 bases from V and 4 bases from J; junction bases left unmatched: 16. The CDR3 DNA is TGTGCCAGCAGCCTCTCCTTCGGACAGGCGGGCAGCTATGGCTACACCTTC. Amino acid sequence: CASSLSFGQAGSYGYTF.

In this sample, this clonotype turned up a few times. J is TRBJ2-5 and V is TRBV27; 7 bases are a match to TRBD1. The germline CDR1 and CDR2 sequences are MNHEY and SMNVEV (reference sequence). This CDR3 is 16 amino acids long. J lost 1 base, V lost 5 bases, and 10 bases had no gene match. The CDR3 nucleotides are TGTGCCAGCAGTCCAAGACAGGGCAGTATCCAAGAGACCCAGTACTTC. Protein: CASSPRQGSIQETQYF.

This clonotype has just a few counts. The V and J genes are TRBV20-1 and TRBJ2-7; 8 nucleotides line up with TRBD1. The CDR3 runs 12 residues. Per germline, CDR1 DFQATT and CDR2 SNEGSKA (reference sequence). The ends lost 3 bases at V and 4 bases at J; junction bases unmatched: 2. CDR3 in amino acids: CSARQGAYEQYF. In DNA, the CDR3 is TGCAGTGCTAGGCAGGGGGCTTACGAGCAGTACTTC.

The V and J genes are TRBV4-2 and TRBJ2-7, with TRBD2 identical over 10 bases. The V gene end was trimmed by 4 bases and the J gene end by 4 bases; junction bases not matched to a gene: 10. Germline values: CDR1 LGHNA, CDR2 YNFKEQ. This CDR3 is built from 16 residues. The CDR3 sequence is CASSLLAGAGLYEQYF. CDR3 nucleotides: TGTGCCAGCAGCCTGCTAGCGGGGGCCGGGTTATACGAGCAGTACTTC.

The chain employs TRBV6-6 and TRBJ2-3; D is unresolved. V was shortened by 6 bases and J by 6 bases, with 13 bases between the two germline ends. Germline CDR1 reads MNHNY; CDR2 reads SVGAGI (reference sequence). The CDR3 extends over 13 amino acids. Written as DNA, the CDR3 is TGTGCCAGCAGGGACCCTCGATGGGATACGCAGTATTTT. Its translation: CASRDPRWDTQYF.

The sample holds many counts of this clonotype. The gene calls are TRBV6-2 or TRBV6-3 and TRBJ1-1; weak D call: TRBD1 (5 bases). The germline V gene encodes CDR1 MNHEY and CDR2 SVGEGT. The CDR3 covers 10 residues. V was cut by 7 bases and J by 10 bases, with 10 bases left in between. For the CDR3, the DNA is TGTGCCAGCAACAGGACCGGAGCTTTCTTT. Protein product: CASNRTGAFF.

This clonotype was seen many times. This sequence joins TRBV18 and TRBJ1-5; weak D call: TRBD1 (5 bases). V was trimmed by 8 bases and J by 4 bases, leaving 9 bases between them. The CDR3 loop spans 12 amino acids. The germline V gene encodes CDR1 KGHSH and CDR2 LQKENI. The CDR3 here is CASSPGNQPQHF. The CDR3 nucleotides are TGTGCCAGCAGTCCAGGGAATCAGCCCCAGCATTTT.

This chain connects TRBV20-1 to TRBJ1-2, with 9 bases that match TRBD1. Germline V gene data show CDR1 as DFQATT and CDR2 as SNEGSKA (reference sequence). The CDR3 runs to 14 residues. Germline trimming cut 6 bases from V and 1 base from J; bases unmatched to any gene: 6. Written as DNA, the CDR3 is TGCAGTGCAACGGGACAGGGACTTAACTATGGCTACACCTTC. It encodes CSATGQGLNYGYTF.

The chain recombines TRBV20-1 with TRBJ2-1; D remains ambiguous. There are 14 residues in the CDR3. The germline CDR1 and CDR2 sequences are DFQATT and SNEGSKA (reference sequence). Trimming took off 0 bases at V and 0 bases at J, with 6 bases between the two ends. CDR3 bases: TGCAGTGCTAGAGATTTCAGCTCCTACAATGAGCAGTTCTTC. It translates to CSARDFSSYNEQFF.

In its sample, this clonotype was seen many times. This chain uses TRBV5-4 with TRBJ1-2; tentatively, D is TRBD1 (6 bases). CDR3 length: 15 residues. V was pared by 7 bases and J by 4 bases, with 20 bases between. The germline V gene encodes CDR1 SGHNT and CDR2 YYREEE (reference sequence). CDR3 sequence (DNA): TGTGCCAGCGCCCACGGGGAGGGGGGCATCTATGGCTACACCTTC. Its protein is CASAHGEGGIYGYTF.

The CDR3 nucleotides read TGCAGTGCCAAGGGGGCAGCTCCTTCTCCCCAGCATTTT. This gives the protein CSAKGAAPSPQHF. The chain combines TRBV20-1 with TRBJ1-5, with 7 bases that match TRBD1. V was clipped by 6 bases and J by 10 bases; unmatched bases: 12. Germline V gene data show CDR1 as DFQATT and CDR2 as SNEGSKA (reference sequence). The CDR3 length is 13 residues.

This clonotype was picked up many times. The chain has TRBV10-3 and TRBJ1-1, with D possibly matching TRBD1 (5 bases). Germline assignment: CDR1 ENHRY and CDR2 SYGVKD. The CDR3 runs 14 residues. V was cut by 6 bases and J by 0 bases, with 11 bases left in between. The CDR3 nucleotides are TGTGCCATCAGGGGGGGACCGTTGAACACTGAAGCTTTCTTT. Its translation: CAIRGGPLNTEAFF.

The chain combines TRBV20-1 with TRBJ1-6; D gene uncertain. CDR3 length equals 14 residues. Trimming took 4 bases from V and 7 from J, leaving 14 bases between them. Per germline, CDR1 DFQATT and CDR2 SNEGSKA (reference sequence). The chain's CDR3 is CSAIFPGDNSPLHF. The CDR3 DNA sequence: TGCAGTGCTATTTTTCCGGGAGACAATTCACCCCTCCACTTT.

This clonotype came up a few times. This chain connects TRBV7-9 to TRBJ1-6; 10 bases fit TRBD1. The CDR3 consists of 16 residues. V trimming: 5 bases; J trimming: 4 bases; junction bases outside the gene matches: 5. CDR1 is SEHNR and CDR2 is FQNEAQ in the germline V gene (reference sequence). CDR3 amino acids: CASSPGQGEYNSPLHF. The CDR3 nucleotides read TGTGCCAGCAGCCCAGGACAGGGGGAGTATAATTCACCCCTCCACTTT.

This clonotype was counted at least ten times. The chain is built from TRBV7-9 and TRBJ2-3; a possible D gene is TRBD1 (5 bases). Looked up from germline, CDR1 is SEHNR and CDR2 is FQNEAQ (reference sequence). Trimming removed 4 bases at V and 1 base at J, with 18 bases between. CDR3 length: 17 amino acids. The CDR3 reads CASSSTRSGLGTDTQYF. The DNA for the CDR3 is TGTGCCAGCAGCTCGACTCGATCAGGGCTCGGCACAGATACGCAGTATTTT.

This clonotype was counted between two and nine times. The gene calls are TRBV6-2 or TRBV6-3 and TRBJ2-1; TRBD2 agrees at 12 bases. The germline V gene encodes CDR1 MNHEY and CDR2 SVGEGT. This CDR3 contains 15 residues. With 6 bases clipped from V and 4 bases from J, the junction kept 4 bases outside the gene matches. The CDR3, as DNA: TGTGCCAGCAGACTCACTAGCGGGGGGTACAATGAGCAGTTCTTC. It codes for CASRLTSGGYNEQFF.

This clonotype was counted between two and nine times. The rearrangement uses TRBV7-2 and TRBJ1-2; 7 bases are shared with TRBD1. V lost 3 bases, J lost 8 bases, and 6 bases stayed unmatched. The CDR3 loop spans 13 amino acids. Germline V CDR1 and CDR2: SGHTA, FQGNSA. The CDR3 DNA reads TGTGCCAGCAGCTTGGGACAGATTGACGGCTACACCTTC. It specifies CASSLGQIDGYTF.

This rearrangement joins TRBV2 to TRBJ2-7, with 14 bases aligning to TRBD2. J lost 4 bases, V lost 3 bases, and 2 bases had no gene match. This CDR3 contains 15 residues. Germline V gene data show CDR1 as SNHLY and CDR2 as FYNNEI. CDR3: CASSEGLAGEYEQYF. Here the CDR3 DNA reads TGTGCCAGCAGTGAGGGACTAGCGGGGGAGTACGAGCAGTACTTC.

This clonotype was seen many times. This chain links TRBV7-9 with TRBJ2-2; D not certain. V was shortened by 5 bases and J by 0 bases, with 7 bases between the two germline ends. The CDR3 sequence is 14 residues long. Germline CDR1 reads SEHNR; CDR2 reads FQNEAQ (reference sequence). As DNA, the CDR3 is TGTGCCAGCAGCCCGGTCCCGAACACCGGGGAGCTGTTTTTT. Its translation: CASSPVPNTGELFF. Filled out from reference TRBV7-9 and TRBJ2-2, the complete variable domain reads DTGVSQNPRHKITKRGQNVTFRCDPISEHNRLYWYRQTLGQGPEFLTYFQNEAQLEKSRLLSDRFSAERPKGSFSTLEIQRTEQGDSAMYLCASSPVPNTGELFFGEGSRLTVL.

This clonotype was seen more than once but under ten times. The J gene is TRBJ1-6, the V gene TRBV28; TRBD1 is a possible D gene (6 bases). V lost 8 bases to trimming and J lost 7 bases, with 12 bases between them. The CDR3 sequence is 13 residues long. Germline CDR1 is MDHEN and CDR2 is SYDVKM. The DNA of the CDR3 is TGTGCCAGCGGAGGGGGTCAGAATTCACCCCTCCACTTT. Translated: CASGGGQNSPLHF.

Note on this clonotype: The CDR3 ends on some other residue instead of the conserved phenylalanine or tryptophan, so this is likely a read error. This chain joins TRBV7-9 and TRBJ2-2; a possible D gene is TRBD1 (6 bases). Germline V gene sequence: CDR1 SEHNR, CDR2 FQNEAQ (reference sequence). Trimming removed 5 bases from V and 0 bases from J, with 13 bases in between. CDR3 length equals 16 residues. The CDR3 reads CASSNRDPANTGELFS. CDR3 nucleotides: TGTGCCAGCAGCAACAGGGACCCCGCGAACACCGGGGAGCTGTTTTCT.

Many counts were recorded for this clonotype. This chain joins TRBV18 and TRBJ2-1; D is perhaps TRBD2 (5 bases). Trimming pared 4 bases from V and 7 bases from J, leaving 17 bases between. CDR1 and CDR2 (germline): KGHSH, LQKENI. The CDR3 extends over 15 amino acids. The CDR3 spells CASSRAGQELNEQFF. The DNA for the CDR3 is TGTGCCAGCTCACGGGCGGGCCAGGAATTAAATGAGCAGTTCTTC.

The chain uses TRBV4-3 and TRBJ2-6; 7 bases line up with TRBD1. The germline V gene encodes CDR1 LGHNA and CDR2 YSLEER. This CDR3 region has 15 residues. With 2 bases clipped from V and 2 bases from J, the junction kept 0 bases outside the gene matches. CDR3 nucleotides: TGCGCCAGCAGCCAAACAGGGGCTGGGGCCAACGTCCTGACTTTC. Its translation: CASSQTGAGANVLTF.

This clonotype was seen at least ten times. The chain employs TRBV6-2 or TRBV6-3 and TRBJ2-3; no clear D. The CDR3 totals 14 residues. Between the trimmed V and J ends, which lost 4 bases and 6 bases, there was a span of 14 bases. Germline CDR1 and CDR2: MNHEY and SVGEGT. This CDR3 reads CASSSFLAEDTQYF. The CDR3 DNA reads TGTGCCAGCAGTTCCTTCCTTGCGGAGGATACGCAGTATTTT.

This clonotype was picked up many times. The genes are TRBV2 and TRBJ2-7, with D unresolved. Germline CDR1 SNHLY, CDR2 FYNNEI. V dropped 7 bases and J dropped 3 bases, with 7 bases sitting between them. This CDR3 is 11 amino acids long. The CDR3 reads CASTFDYEQYF. Here the CDR3 DNA reads TGTGCCAGCACATTTGACTACGAGCAGTACTTC.

This clonotype has a count of ten or more. The chain combines TRBV20-1 with TRBJ2-7; D unclear. This CDR3 is 14 amino acids long. From germline, CDR1 is DFQATT and CDR2 SNEGSKA (reference sequence). Trimming cost V 6 bases and J 0 bases, with 15 bases left between them. The CDR3 DNA follows: TGCAGTGCGCAATCCACAGAGAGCTCCTACGAGCAGTACTTC. Its protein is CSAQSTESSYEQYF.